This T cell receptor beta chain originates from a study of identical twins. From the 5' RACE reads, TCRdb called clonotypes with MiXCR, one entry per CDR3 protein. The sample contains approximately 670,000 distinct CDR3 sequences, 5.5% to 7.5% of which appear only once. This clonotype was found many times. Sequenced input: naive T cells sorted from blood. The TCR originated in a man aged 18 to 35 in good health.

CDR3 loop: CASSESGGRAYNEQFF. The CDR3, as DNA: TGTGCCAGCAGTGAATCCGGCGGGAGGGCCTACAATGAGCAGTTCTTC. The genes are TRBV25-1 and TRBJ2-1; 9 nucleotides match TRBD2. The ends lost 1 base at V and 2 bases at J; junction bases unmatched: 3. Germline V gene data show CDR1 as MGHDK and CDR2 as SYGVNS. This CDR3 has 16 residues. The full variable domain, its missing parts supplied by reference TRBV25-1 and TRBJ2-1, is EADIYQTPRYLVIGTGKKITLECSQTMGHDKMYWYQQDPGMELHLIHYSYGVNSTEKGDLSSESTVSRIRTEHFPLTLESARPSHTSQYLCASSESGGRAYNEQFFGPGTRLTVL.